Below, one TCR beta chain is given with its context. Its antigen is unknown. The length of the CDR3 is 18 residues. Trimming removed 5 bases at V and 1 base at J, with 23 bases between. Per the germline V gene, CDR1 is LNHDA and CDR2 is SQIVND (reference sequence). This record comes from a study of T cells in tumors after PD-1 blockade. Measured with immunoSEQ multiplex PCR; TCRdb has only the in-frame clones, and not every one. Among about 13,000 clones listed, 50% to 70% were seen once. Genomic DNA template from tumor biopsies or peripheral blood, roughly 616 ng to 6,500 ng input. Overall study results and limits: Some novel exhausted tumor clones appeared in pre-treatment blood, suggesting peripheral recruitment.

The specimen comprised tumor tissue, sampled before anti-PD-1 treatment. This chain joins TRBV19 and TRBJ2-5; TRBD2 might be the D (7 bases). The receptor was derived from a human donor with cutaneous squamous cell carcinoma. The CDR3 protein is CASSRRLGGAEGQETQYF. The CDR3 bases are TGTGCCAGTAGTCGACGGTTGGGGGGGGCGGAAGGCCAAGAGACCCAGTACTTC. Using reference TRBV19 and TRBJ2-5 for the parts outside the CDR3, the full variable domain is DGGITQSPKYLFRKEGQNVTLSCEQNLNHDAMYWYRQDPGQGLRLIYYSQIVNDFQKGDIAEGYSVSREKKESFPLTVTSAQKNPTAFYLCASSRRLGGAEGQETQYFGPGTRLLVL.